This T cell receptor beta chain was documented in a study of blood T cell repertoires in COVID-19. The overall study: Sample material is recorded as cDNA or gDNA derived from T cells, B-cell-depleted T cells, or PBMCs.

V was cut by 0 bases and J by 0 bases, with 12 bases left in between. Germline loops: CDR1 SEHNR, CDR2 FQNEAQ (reference sequence). The CDR3 runs to 17 residues. This table comes from immunoSEQ multiplex PCR, and its TCRdb copy is limited to in-frame clones, with some not included. The sample gives over 120,000 clones, over 70% of which show up once; about 1.5% is in the top ten. The source material was peripheral blood. The TCR was taken from a woman between 50 and 59 years old with acute or convalescent COVID-19. The rearrangement uses TRBV7-9 and TRBJ1-5; D not certain. The CDR3 nucleotides read TGTGCCAGCAGCTTAGCCGGATCCGGGATTAGCAATCAGCCCCAGCATTTT. Translation gives CASSLAGSGISNQPQHF.